The clone carrying this T cell receptor beta chain was observed many times. The sample originates from a study of CD8 T cells in ankylosing spondylitis. CDR1 and CDR2 from the germline V gene are SGDLS and YYNGEE. There are 15 residues in the CDR3. The V and J ends lost 0 bases and 8 bases, in that order; junction bases with no gene match: 7. Preparation of TCR beta libraries was done by quantitative 5'-RACE with molecular barcodes. TCRdb itself ran the 5' RACE reads through MiXCR, one entry per CDR3 protein. The sample contains 30,000 to 40,000 distinct CDR3 sequences, roughly 3.1% of which appear only once.

Material: blood, either unsorted or a sorted T cell fraction (not recorded which). The clonotype was recovered from a male donor with ankylosing spondylitis or in good health (not recorded which). The rearrangement uses TRBV9 and TRBJ2-3; 9 bases align to TRBD1. CDR3 sequence reads: CASSVDPGQGSTQYF. As DNA, the CDR3 is TGTGCCAGCAGCGTAGACCCGGGACAGGGTAGTACGCAGTATTTT.